Presented here are 5 T cell receptor beta chains from one specimen sequenced in a study of cytomegalovirus exposure and HLA in healthy donors. TCRdb's table, derived via immunoSEQ multiplex PCR, lists solely in-frame clones and lacks some. The table lists 90,000 to 150,000 clones, roughly 88% of them singletons. The sequenced material came from PBMCs. The receptor set was obtained from a man younger than 35 in good health and CMV-seronegative.

The rearrangement links TRBV27 to TRBJ2-7, with 10 nucleotides matching TRBD2. J gave up 2 bases and V 7 bases, and 5 bases lay outside the gene matches. CDR3 size: 14 residues. The germline V gene encodes CDR1 MNHEY and CDR2 SMNVEV (reference sequence). CDR3 sequence reads: CASMASGRTYEQYF. CDR3 nucleotides: TGTGCCAGCATGGCTAGCGGGAGAACCTACGAGCAGTACTTC.

This clone was detected a few times. The V and J genes are TRBV5-1 and TRBJ2-7, with D perhaps TRBD1 (6 bases). From germline, CDR1 is SGHRS and CDR2 YFSETQ. V lost 2 bases and J lost 5, with 17 bases in between. CDR3 size: 15 residues. DNA of the CDR3: TGCGCCAGCAGCTTTAGGGCAGGGGATCCCAACGAGCAGTACTTC. Protein sequence: CASSFRAGDPNEQYF.

This clone appeared a single time. V is TRBV6-5 and J is TRBJ2-1, with 7 bases fitting TRBD1. The junction had 4 bases not matched to a gene; V was cut back by 5 bases and J by 0 bases. The germline gives CDR1 MNHEY, CDR2 SVGAGI. The CDR3 length is 15 residues. In nucleotides, the CDR3 is TGTGCCAGCAGTACCTGGGACAGCTCCTACAATGAGCAGTTCTTC. This encodes CASSTWDSSYNEQFF.

The rearrangement links TRBV19 to TRBJ1-2; unclear D gene. V shed 0 bases and J shed 0 bases, with 11 bases lying between them. The CDR3 spans 16 residues. Germline loops: CDR1 LNHDA, CDR2 SQIVND (reference sequence). The CDR3 loop is CASSIETKGANYGYTF. In DNA form, the CDR3 reads TGTGCCAGTAGTATAGAGACGAAAGGAGCTAACTATGGCTACACCTTC.

The rearrangement links TRBV9 to TRBJ2-7; tentative D call: TRBD2 (5 bases). The CDR3 covers 15 residues. V was shortened by 1 base and J by 3 bases, with 14 bases between the two germline ends. CDR1 SGDLS and CDR2 YYNGEE come from the germline V gene. CDR3 DNA: TGTGCCAGCAGCGTACAACCGGGGAAAGGCTACGAGCAGTACTTC. Amino acid sequence: CASSVQPGKGYEQYF.